This is a list of T cell receptor beta chains from one sample in a study of Graves' ophthalmopathy and Graves' hyperthyroidism. TCRdb reprocessed the multiplex PCR reads via MiXCR and lists one record per CDR3 protein. The sample lists 360,000 or so distinct CDR3 sequences; about 18% were seen once. The sample consisted of peripheral blood. The receptors were gathered from a woman aged 18-29 years with Graves' ophthalmopathy. CDR3s include the opening cysteine and the closing phenylalanine or tryptophan. Fields, in order: V gene, clone size, D gene, J gene, CDR3 DNA, CDR3 protein. D genes are given only for firm matches. Where a row states a size, it is once, few, many or the class of an expanded clone; other rows omit it.

TRBV9,.,.,TRBJ2-7,TGTGCCAGCAGCGGCCAACAGGAATACGAGCAGTACTTC,CASSGQQEYEQYF
TRBV7-2,many,TRBD1,TRBJ1-2,TGTGCCAGCAGCTTAGCGGGTCAGGGGGGTGGCTACACCTTC,CASSLAGQGGGYTF
TRBV15,many,TRBD1,TRBJ1-1,TGTGCCACCAGCGTACGGACAGGGAGGACTGAAGCTTTCTTT,CATSVRTGRTEAFF
TRBV28,many,.,TRBJ2-2,TGTGCCAGCAGCATAACAGGGAACACCGGGGAGCTGTTTTTT,CASSITGNTGELFF
TRBV6-2/TRBV6-3,.,.,TRBJ2-7,TGTGCCAGCAGTTTGAGAGCCCTCGAGCAGTACTTC,CASSLRALEQYF
TRBV11-2,many,TRBD1,TRBJ1-5,TGTGCCAGCAGCTTAGATCCCGACAGGGGGGCTCAGCCCCAGCATTTT,CASSLDPDRGAQPQHF
TRBV6-2/TRBV6-3,.,.,TRBJ2-2,TGTGCCAGCAGTCGCGTGGGTACGAACACCGGGGAGCTGTTTTTT,CASSRVGTNTGELFF
TRBV7-2,many,.,TRBJ2-7,TGTGCCAGCAGCCTACAGGGCTACGAGCAGTACTTC,CASSLQGYEQYF
TRBV5-1,.,.,TRBJ1-2,TGCGCCAGCAGCAAGGAGGGGGATGGCTACACCTTC,CASSKEGDGYTF
TRBV11-1,many,TRBD1,TRBJ2-7,TGTGCCAGCAGCTCAAGGACAGGCTGGGGGTCTTACGAGCAGTACTTC,CASSSRTGWGSYEQYF
TRBV4-3,many,.,TRBJ2-5,TGCGCCAGCAGCCAAGGTACGGGGAGCCAAGAGACCCAGTACTTC,CASSQGTGSQETQYF
TRBV5-8,many,.,TRBJ2-5,TGTGCCAGCACCCCCGTGAGGTGGGGCGAGACCCAGTACTTC,CASTPVRWGETQYF
TRBV7-9,many,TRBD2,TRBJ2-7,TGTGCCAGCAGTCCGGCGGGGGGCAGGGAGCAGTACTTC,CASSPAGGREQYF
TRBV6-5,.,.,TRBJ1-2,TGTGCCAGCAGCGCAGATGGCTACACCTTC,CASSADGYTF
TRBV24-1,many,.,TRBJ2-5,TGTGCCACCAGCCATCAAGAGACCCAGTACTTC,CATSHQETQYF
TRBV6-2/TRBV6-3,few,.,TRBJ1-2,TGTGCCAGCAGTGATGAAAGGACAGCTTTTAACTATGGCTACACCTTC,CASSDERTAFNYGYTF
TRBV7-2,many,.,TRBJ1-2,TGTGCCAGCAGCTTAGTTTCACCAGGGATGGATGGCTACACCTTC,CASSLVSPGMDGYTF
TRBV27,many,TRBD1,TRBJ1-6,TGTGCCAGCAGCCTACAGGGAGGGGACAGGGCCCACCCTGGGTCACCCCTCCACTTT,CASSLQGGDRAHPGSPLHF
TRBV28,many,TRBD2,TRBJ2-7,TGTGCCAGCAGTTTTGGTGGGACTAGCGGGAGGTCCTTTCTTTTCGAGCAGTACTTC,CASSFGGTSGRSFLFEQYF
TRBV28,many,TRBD1,TRBJ1-5,TGTGCCAGCAGTCCTACCCAGGGGGAGAGCAATCAGCCCCAGCATTTT,CASSPTQGESNQPQHF
TRBV29-1,many,.,TRBJ1-1,TGCAGCCTTCAGACAGGAAGGAACACTGAAGCTTTCTTT,CSLQTGRNTEAFF
TRBV6-2/TRBV6-3,many,.,TRBJ2-2,TGTGCCAGCAGTTACGAGGGGGGCAGTCTCACCGGGGAGCTGTTTTTT,CASSYEGGSLTGELFF
TRBV20-1,many,.,TRBJ2-7,TGCAGTGCTAGAGATGATGGGGACCGCTCCTACGAGCAGTACTTC,CSARDDGDRSYEQYF
TRBV9,many,TRBD1,TRBJ2-7,TGTGCCAGCAGCGTAGACCCAGGGGGCGCGTGGGAGCAGTACTTC,CASSVDPGGAWEQYF
TRBV2,many,.,TRBJ2-5,TGTGCCAGCAAGTGGCGGGGCGGAGAGACCCAGTACTTC,CASKWRGGETQYF